The next 29 T cell receptor beta chains were all read from a single sample in a study of T-cell memory formation after mild COVID-19 (dated by TCRdb to the early 2020s). The library was made by 5' RACE. Sequenced on an Illumina NovaSeq 6000. TCRdb handled the public reads itself, with Q25 trimming in fastp and clone calling in MiXCR, and kept productive beta chains. Identical CDR3 proteins give one entry, which carries the most common genes and DNA. Within this sample are fewer than 650,000 distinct CDR3 sequences, with about 22% of them counted one time only. The top ten clones comprise approximately 8.4% of the sample. Sequencing was performed on PBMCs or a T cell subset sorted from them (not recorded which). Receptors were obtained from an adult woman who had mild COVID-19 (a few samples of this study predate the infection). The sample titles of this study are shuffled in the database, so cell type and time point are left out; the donor was told from shared clones.

In regard to this clonotype: A read error may account for a junction end that differs from germline. The chain uses TRBV20-1 and TRBJ1-2; 7 positions match TRBD1. The CDR3 sequence is 10 residues long. Germline V CDR1 and CDR2: DFQATT, SNEGSKA (reference sequence). CDR3 nucleotides: TGCAGTGCCCGGACAGGTGCTCAAATCTTC. This sequence encodes CSARTGAQIF.

This rearrangement joins TRBV5-1 to TRBJ2-7; 8 bases are shared with TRBD2. V shed 4 bases and J 6 bases; nucleotides not matched to a gene: 18. This CDR3 comprises 17 residues. Looked up from germline, CDR1 is SGHRS and CDR2 is YFSETQ. The CDR3: CASSRSYTGLAGSEQYF. In DNA, the CDR3 is TGCGCCAGCAGCCGATCTTATACTGGACTAGCCGGCAGCGAGCAGTACTTC.

This sequence joins TRBV7-8 and TRBJ1-2; TRBD1 matches 7 bases. Trimming removed 2 bases from V and 4 bases from J; junction bases left unmatched: 4. CDR3 size: 14 residues. Germline assignment: CDR1 SGHVS and CDR2 FQNEAQ. The CDR3 sequence is CASSLHNRGYGYTF. The CDR3 coding sequence is TGTGCCAGCAGCTTACATAACAGGGGCTATGGCTACACCTTC.

Only a few counts were recorded for this clonotype. The V call is TRBV27, the J call TRBJ2-5; D may be TRBD2 (5 bases). Germline values: CDR1 MNHEY, CDR2 SMNVEV (reference sequence). V was clipped by 2 bases and J by 5 bases, with 15 bases between them. The length of the CDR3 is 15 residues. The CDR3 sequence is CASSLERGRRETQYF. In nucleotides, the CDR3 is TGTGCCAGCAGTTTAGAGCGCGGGCGCAGGGAGACCCAGTACTTC.

This chain links TRBV5-1 with TRBJ2-3; 7 bases match TRBD2. Germline CDR1 and CDR2: SGHRS and YFSETQ. V lost 2 bases to trimming and J lost 2 bases; unmatched junction nucleotides: 8. This CDR3 contains 16 residues. The CDR3 coding sequence is TGCGCCAGCAGCTTTCGGTCTAGCGGCTTCACAGATACGCAGTATTTT. Its translation is CASSFRSSGFTDTQYF. The full variable domain, in which reference TRBV5-1 and TRBJ2-3 provide the parts outside the CDR3, is KAGVTQTPRYLIKTRGQQVTLSCSPISGHRSVSWYQQTPGQGLQFLFEYFSETQRNKGNFPGRFSGRQFSNSRSEMNVSTLELGDSALYLCASSFRSSGFTDTQYFGPGTRLTVL.

V is TRBV5-1 and J is TRBJ1-2, with 8 nucleotides matching TRBD1. Germline CDR1 and CDR2: SGHRS and YFSETQ. The CDR3 length is 15 residues. J gave up 10 bases and V 3 bases, and 14 bases lay outside the gene matches. The CDR3 sequence: CASSSPSLGQGLYTF. CDR3 in DNA: TGCGCCAGCAGCTCGCCCAGTTTAGGACAGGGCCTCTACACCTTC.

This clonotype was counted a few times. V usage is TRBV13 and J usage is TRBJ1-1; D is uncertain. V gave up 5 bases and J gave up 4 bases, with 11 bases separating them. Germline assignment: CDR1 PRHDT and CDR2 FYEKMQ (reference sequence). The CDR3 length is 13 residues. The DNA for the CDR3 is TGTGCCAGCAGCACGACCCCAGGCACTGAAGCTTTCTTT. This gives the protein CASSTTPGTEAFF.

The chain uses TRBV12-3 or TRBV12-4 and TRBJ2-2; D is tentatively TRBD1 or TRBD2 (5 bases each). The CDR3 length is 15 residues. The V and J ends lost 0 bases and 6 bases respectively, with 11 bases between them. CDR3 sequence (DNA): TGTGCCAGCAGTTTAGCGTCCAGGGAGCCCGGGGAGCTGTTTTTT. As protein: CASSLASREPGELFF.

This chain connects TRBV14 to TRBJ2-3, with 9 bases identical to TRBD2. This CDR3 has 16 residues. In germline, CDR1 is SGHDN, CDR2 FVKESK. V lost 2 bases and J lost 5; bases outside the gene matches: 8. CDR3 in amino acids: CASSQMLAGKEDTQYF. The CDR3 nucleotides are TGTGCCAGCAGCCAAATGCTAGCGGGAAAGGAAGATACGCAGTATTTT.

The table lists this clonotype with a few counts. The gene calls are TRBV7-9 and TRBJ2-7; the match to TRBD1 covers 7 bases. J gave up 2 bases and V 6 bases, and 7 bases lay outside the gene matches. The CDR3 runs to 14 residues. From germline, CDR1 is SEHNR and CDR2 FQNEAQ (reference sequence). The DNA for the CDR3 is TGTGCCAGCAGATCGGGACAGCCACCCTACGAGCAGTACTTC. Amino acids: CASRSGQPPYEQYF. Full variable domain (missing parts from reference TRBV7-9 and TRBJ2-7): DTGVSQNPRHKITKRGQNVTFRCDPISEHNRLYWYRQTLGQGPEFLTYFQNEAQLEKSRLLSDRFSAERPKGSFSTLEIQRTEQGDSAMYLCASRSGQPPYEQYFGPGTRLTVT.

This clonotype was detected ten times or more. The J gene is TRBJ2-7, the V gene TRBV4-3; D possibly corresponds to TRBD2 (6 bases). V was trimmed by 1 base and J by 2 bases, leaving 18 bases between them. There are 17 residues in the CDR3. Germline loops: CDR1 LGHNA, CDR2 YSLEER. CDR3 bases: TGCGCCAGCAGCCAAGGAGGTGGCGGGGCATATCCCTACGAGCAGTACTTC. Its protein product is CASSQGGGGAYPYEQYF.

This clonotype occurred a few times. CDR3 nucleotides: TGTGCCTGGAGTGTACCTTGGGGGGCCAGCCCCGGGGAGCTGTTTTTT. Translated: CAWSVPWGASPGELFF. This chain connects TRBV30 to TRBJ2-2; D may be TRBD1 or TRBD2 (6 bases each). The CDR3 spans 16 residues. Germline CDR1 GTSNPN, CDR2 SVGIG (reference sequence). V lost 0 bases to trimming and J lost 6 bases, with 17 bases between them.

The chain employs TRBV4-3 and TRBJ2-6, with 7 bases that match TRBD2. The CDR3 is made up of 16 amino acids. The J segment lost 2 bases and the V segment lost 6 bases, leaving 7 bases of the junction unmatched. CDR1 and CDR2 from the germline V gene are LGHNA and YSLEER. CDR3 protein: CASSPAGEAGANVLTF. CDR3 sequence (DNA): TGCGCCAGCAGTCCGGCGGGGGAGGCTGGGGCCAACGTCCTGACTTTC.

The CDR3 loop is CSARRQGSEKLFF. The CDR3 DNA reads as TGCAGTGCTAGAAGGCAGGGTTCCGAAAAACTGTTTTTT. The V call is TRBV20-1, the J call TRBJ1-4; possible D gene TRBD1, 5 bases. The ends were cut back, 2 bases at V and 8 bases at J, with 12 bases in the middle. This CDR3 is built from 13 residues. Germline values: CDR1 DFQATT, CDR2 SNEGSKA (reference sequence).

This clonotype was recorded a few times. The genes are TRBV24-1 and TRBJ2-1; D is tentatively TRBD1 or TRBD2 (5 bases each). The CDR3 is made up of 18 amino acids. In germline, CDR1 is KGHDR, CDR2 SFDVKD. The V end was cut by 1 base, the J end by 1 base, with 16 bases between. The CDR3, as DNA: TGTGCCACCAGTGATTTTAGGACTCCCACAGGTTCCTACAATGAGCAGTTCTTC. This codes for CATSDFRTPTGSYNEQFF.

A few counts support this clonotype. V usage is TRBV14 and J usage is TRBJ2-1; perhaps TRBD2 as D (6 bases). Between the trimmed V and J ends, which lost 1 base and 3 bases, there was a span of 13 bases. The CDR3 runs 16 residues. Germline values: CDR1 SGHDN, CDR2 FVKESK. CDR3 protein: CASSQGRERVYNEQFF. The CDR3 coding sequence is TGTGCCAGCAGCCAAGGTCGGGAGAGGGTCTACAATGAGCAGTTCTTC.

The chain combines TRBV6-5 with TRBJ2-7, with D uncertain. Trimming left V 3 bases short and J 6 bases short, with 18 bases between. This CDR3 region has 15 residues. Germline CDR1 and CDR2: MNHEY and SVGAGI. The CDR3 is CASSYSNRRRSEQYF. DNA of the CDR3: TGTGCCAGCAGTTATTCGAATCGCCGCCGGAGCGAGCAGTACTTC.

The chain is built from TRBV5-1 and TRBJ2-7; perhaps TRBD2 as D (5 bases). V lost 0 bases and J lost 6, with 13 bases in between. Germline V gives CDR1 SGHRS, CDR2 YFSETQ. This CDR3 is 14 amino acids long. CDR3 protein: CASSLEAGSGEQYF. CDR3 nucleotide sequence: TGCGCCAGCAGCTTGGAGGCGGGTTCGGGCGAGCAGTACTTC.

This clonotype was seen many times. V gene TRBV7-8 combines with J gene TRBJ1-1; D is ambiguous. Germline values: CDR1 SGHVS, CDR2 FQNEAQ. V lost 1 base and J lost 1, with 7 bases in between. This CDR3 has 14 amino acids. In nucleotides, the CDR3 is TGTGCCAGCAGCTTAGTAGTTCCGAACACTGAAGCTTTCTTT. This gives the protein CASSLVVPNTEAFF.

This clonotype has a handful of counts. The chain employs TRBV2 and TRBJ2-2; maybe TRBD2 (6 bases). This CDR3 is 12 amino acids long. V gave up 5 bases and J gave up 7 bases, with 8 bases separating them. The germline CDR1 and CDR2 sequences are SNHLY and FYNNEI. The DNA for the CDR3 is TGTGCCAGCAGTCGGGAGAGCGGGGAGCTGTTTTTT. It is translated as CASSRESGELFF. The whole variable domain, remainder taken from reference TRBV2 and TRBJ2-2, is EPEVTQTPSHQVTQMGQEVILRCVPISNHLYFYWYRQILGQKVEFLVSFYNNEISEKSEIFDDQFSVERPDGSNFTLKIRSTKLEDSAMYFCASSRESGELFFGEGSRLTVL.

This clonotype has just a few counts. J is TRBJ2-7 and V is TRBV9, with 10 positions matching TRBD1. Germline CDR1 is SGDLS and CDR2 is YYNGEE. V shed 4 bases, J shed 3 bases, and the junction held 7 bases outside the gene matches. CDR3 length equals 15 residues. CDR3 protein: CASSSRQGAVYEQYF. Here the CDR3 DNA reads TGTGCCAGCAGCTCTAGACAGGGGGCCGTCTACGAGCAGTACTTC.

The CDR3 loop is CASSQVTTDTQYF. CDR3 nucleotide sequence: TGTGCCAGCAGCCAAGTGACTACAGATACGCAGTATTTT. This sequence joins TRBV4-2 and TRBJ2-3; D not resolved. Per the germline V gene, CDR1 is LGHNA and CDR2 is YNFKEQ. Trimming pared 1 base from V and 3 bases from J, leaving 5 bases between. The CDR3 loop spans 13 amino acids.

This clonotype was seen only a few times. The V gene is TRBV18, the J gene TRBJ2-7; perhaps TRBD2 as D (6 bases). This CDR3 is built from 15 residues. Trimming took 3 bases from V and 0 from J, leaving 12 bases between them. In germline, CDR1 is KGHSH, CDR2 LQKENI. CDR3 sequence (DNA): TGTGCCAGCTCACCGGATAGCGGCTCCTCCTACGAGCAGTACTTC. Translation gives CASSPDSGSSYEQYF. The variable domain in full, with the rest retrieved from reference TRBV18 and TRBJ2-7, is NAGVMQNPRHLVRRRGQEARLRCSPMKGHSHVYWYRQLPEEGLKFMVYLQKENIIDESGMPKERFSAEFPKEGPSILRIQQVVRGDSAAYFCASSPDSGSSYEQYFGPGTRLTVT.

The chain joins TRBV30 to TRBJ1-1, with D uncertain. The CDR3 totals 14 residues. V was shortened by 1 base and J by 1 base, with 10 bases between the two germline ends. Germline lookup yields CDR1 GTSNPN and CDR2 SVGIG (reference sequence). The CDR3 is CAWSASVQNTEAFF. In nucleotides, the CDR3 is TGTGCCTGGAGTGCTTCAGTGCAGAACACTGAAGCTTTCTTT.

A few counts support this clonotype. The chain has TRBV30 and TRBJ2-5, with 7 bases identical to TRBD1. Germline V lookup: CDR1 GTSNPN, CDR2 SVGIG (reference sequence). Trimming cost V 7 bases and J 0 bases; bases outside gene matches: 8. The CDR3 is 14 residues long. The CDR3 is CAFGTEAYQETQYF. The CDR3 coding sequence is TGTGCCTTCGGGACAGAAGCTTACCAAGAGACCCAGTACTTC. The full variable domain, in which reference TRBV30 and TRBJ2-5 provide the parts outside the CDR3, is SQTIHQWPATLVQPVGSPLSLECTVEGTSNPNLYWYRQAAGRGLQLLFYSVGIGQISSEVPQNLSASRPQDRQFILSSKKLLLSDSGFYLCAFGTEAYQETQYFGPGTRLLVL.

A few counts support this clonotype. The V gene is TRBV10-3, the J gene TRBJ2-7; TRBD1 or TRBD2 may be the D gene (5 bases each). Trimming left V 6 bases short and J 3 bases short, with 12 bases between. CDR1 and CDR2 (germline): ENHRY, SYGVKD. The length of the CDR3 is 13 residues. CDR3 in amino acids: CAISAGAVYEQYF. The DNA of the CDR3 is TGTGCCATCAGCGCCGGGGCTGTCTACGAGCAGTACTTC.

This rearrangement joins TRBV5-1 to TRBJ2-6; unclear D gene. Germline CDR1 reads SGHRS; CDR2 reads YFSETQ. The CDR3 is 13 residues long. V was pared by 4 bases and J by 5 bases, with 7 bases between. CDR3 region: CASSRDWANVLTF. The DNA for the CDR3 is TGCGCCAGCAGCCGAGACTGGGCCAACGTCCTGACTTTC.

J is TRBJ2-5 and V is TRBV2; 9 nucleotides match TRBD2. The germline CDR1 and CDR2 sequences are SNHLY and FYNNEI. This CDR3 has 14 amino acids. V trimming: 4 bases; J trimming: 3 bases; junction bases outside the gene matches: 3. The CDR3 loop reads CASSGTSVEETQYF. The CDR3 nucleotides are TGTGCCAGCAGTGGGACTAGCGTTGAAGAGACCCAGTACTTC.

The chain is built from TRBV25-1 and TRBJ2-1, with 8 positions matching TRBD1. The V gene end was trimmed by 1 base and the J gene end by 6 bases; junction bases not matched to a gene: 5. CDR1 and CDR2 from the germline V gene are MGHDK and SYGVNS. CDR3 length: 15 residues. CDR3 protein: CASSESGTGLNEQFF. Written as DNA, the CDR3 is TGTGCCAGCAGTGAATCTGGGACAGGACTCAATGAGCAGTTCTTC.